The sequence of this TCR beta chain was determined in a study of blood T cell repertoires in COVID-19. This clone has only one observation. Looked up from germline, CDR1 is LNHNV and CDR2 is YYDKDF (reference sequence). This CDR3 region has 15 residues. The J segment lost 1 base and the V segment lost 2 bases, leaving 2 bases of the junction unmatched. Clones were sequenced by immunoSEQ multiplex PCR, and TCRdb holds only the in-frame ones, with some missing. This table holds around 270,000 clones, more than 85% found once. Recruited during active infection, patients (from Seattle) were subsequently followed longitudinally.

This TCR derives from a woman aged 60 to 75 with COVID-19, enrolled during active disease. The specimen sequenced was peripheral blood. J is TRBJ1-5 and V is TRBV15; TRBD1 matches 7 bases. CDR3 region: CATSRSQGSNQPQHF. The CDR3 nucleotides read TGTGCCACCAGCAGATCACAGGGGAGCAATCAGCCCCAGCATTTT.